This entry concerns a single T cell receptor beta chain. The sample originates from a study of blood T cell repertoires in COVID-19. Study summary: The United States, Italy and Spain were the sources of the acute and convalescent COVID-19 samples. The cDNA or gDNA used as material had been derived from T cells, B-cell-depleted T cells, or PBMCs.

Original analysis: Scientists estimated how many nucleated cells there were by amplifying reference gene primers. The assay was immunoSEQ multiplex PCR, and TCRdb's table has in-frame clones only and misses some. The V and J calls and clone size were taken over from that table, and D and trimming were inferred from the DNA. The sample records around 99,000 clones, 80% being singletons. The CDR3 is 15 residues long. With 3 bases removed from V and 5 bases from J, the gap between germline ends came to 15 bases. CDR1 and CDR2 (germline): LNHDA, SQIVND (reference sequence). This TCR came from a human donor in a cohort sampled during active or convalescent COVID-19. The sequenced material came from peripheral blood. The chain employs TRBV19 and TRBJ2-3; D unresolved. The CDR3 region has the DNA TGTGCCAGTAGTATGCTCCTGGGCGCAATAGATACGCAGTATTTT. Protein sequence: CASSMLLGAIDTQYF. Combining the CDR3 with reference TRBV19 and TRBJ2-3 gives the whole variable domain DGGITQSPKYLFRKEGQNVTLSCEQNLNHDAMYWYRQDPGQGLRLIYYSQIVNDFQKGDIAEGYSVSREKKESFPLTVTSAQKNPTAFYLCASSMLLGAIDTQYFGPGTRLTVL.